The next 4 T cell receptor beta chains were all read from a single sample in a study of blood T cells in healthy people across ages. Sample-barcoded 5' priming and a J-beta primer mix drove a second PCR of roughly 6 to 12 cycles. One entry per CDR3 protein results from TCRdb running MiXCR on the 5' RACE reads. Seen here are roughly 800,000 distinct CDR3 sequences, 58% observed once, and the top ten hold around 22%. Sequencing was performed on blood. These receptors were taken from a man under 40 in good health.

DNA of the CDR3: TGCGCCAGCAGCCAAGATAACAGGGACTACGAGCAGTACTTC. Its translation: CASSQDNRDYEQYF. The V gene is TRBV4-3, the J gene TRBJ2-7; a weak D match, TRBD1 (6 bases). The CDR3 loop spans 14 amino acids. Trimming left V 0 bases short and J 3 bases short, with 9 bases between. CDR1 is LGHNA and CDR2 is YSLEER in the germline V gene.

The CDR3 spells CASSGDTSPYEQYF. CDR3 nucleotides: TGCGCCAGCAGCGGGGACACGAGTCCCTACGAGCAGTACTTC. The chain carries TRBV5-1 and TRBJ2-7; D may be TRBD1 (6 bases). CDR1 SGHRS and CDR2 YFSETQ come from the germline V gene. The CDR3 contains 14 residues. V was trimmed by 4 bases and J by 2 bases, leaving 13 bases between them.

As concerns this clonotype: One junction end disagrees with the germline gene, perhaps due to a read error. The rearrangement links TRBV12-3 or TRBV12-4 to TRBJ1-1; D is ambiguous. This CDR3 region has 11 residues. CDR3 protein: CTSSSYAEAFF. The DNA for the CDR3 is TGTACCAGCAGTTCTTATGCTGAAGCTTTCTTT.

The rearrangement uses TRBV20-1 and TRBJ2-5; D is perhaps TRBD1 (5 bases). Germline-derived CDR1 and CDR2 are DFQATT and SNEGSKA (reference sequence). Trimming shortened V by 0 bases and J by 2 bases, and 13 bases separated the two germline ends. This CDR3 has 15 amino acids. The CDR3 nucleotides read TGCAGTGCTAGAGATACCCAGGGTTTACAAGAGACCCAGTACTTC. Its translation is CSARDTQGLQETQYF.